The 30 T cell receptor beta chains reported below all come from one sample, sequenced in a study of T cells in Graves' hyperthyroidism and ophthalmopathy. Template material for amplifying TCR beta CDR3 regions consisted of RNA transcripts. First-round RT-PCR targeting the TCR CDR3 was performed with the HTBI primer set. Using its own MiXCR run on the multiplex PCR reads, TCRdb lists one record per CDR3 protein. Found here are over 700,000 distinct CDR3 sequences, about a third of them singletons; the top ten hold about a third. Sequenced material: blood. These receptors originate from a woman in her forties with Graves' hyperthyroidism.

Many counts were recorded for this clonotype. This chain links TRBV5-6 with TRBJ2-7, with D perhaps TRBD2 (5 bases). Trimming removed 1 base from V and 6 bases from J, with 8 bases in between. CDR1 and CDR2 (germline): SGHDT, YYEEEE. The CDR3 consists of 12 residues. CDR3 sequence: CASSLMGAEQYF. The CDR3 DNA reads as TGTGCCAGCAGCTTGATGGGAGCCGAGCAGTACTTC.

This clonotype appeared a few times. The chain uses TRBV7-3 and TRBJ1-5, with D possibly matching TRBD1 (6 bases). The CDR3 is 15 residues long. The V end was cut by 4 bases, the J end by 7 bases, with 17 bases between. The germline gives CDR1 SGHTA, CDR2 FQGTGA. The CDR3 DNA reads as TGTGCCAGCAGCTCCGAGGTAGGGGGGGCGCAGCCCCAGCATTTT. It specifies CASSSEVGGAQPQHF.

With respect to this clonotype: It may be a read error: a sequence one base away is much more abundant. The V gene is TRBV6-2 or TRBV6-3, the J gene TRBJ2-7; D is unclear. In germline, CDR1 is MNHEY, CDR2 SVGEGT. CDR3 length equals 12 residues. V lost 6 bases and J lost 2, with 8 bases in between. The CDR3 DNA follows: TGTGCCAGCAGCACTACCCCCTACGAGCAGTACTTC. It is translated as CASSTTPYEQYF.

Worth noting for this clonotype: This may arise from a read error, as a much more abundant clone is one base away. The chain recombines TRBV7-2 with TRBJ1-1; D ambiguous. CDR1 is SGHTA and CDR2 is FQGNSA in the germline V gene. With 1 base removed from V and 7 bases from J, the gap between germline ends came to 10 bases. CDR3 size: 13 residues. In nucleotides, the CDR3 is TGTGCCAGCAGCTTAGTCGTTAGCGGTGAAGCTTTCTTT. Residues: CASSLVVSGEAFF.

For this clonotype: A junction end diverges from the germline sequence, so it may reflect a read error. The J gene is TRBJ2-6, the V gene TRBV6-5; a weak D match, TRBD1 (6 bases). Germline V gene sequence: CDR1 MNHEY, CDR2 SVGAGI. CDR3 length: 15 amino acids. The CDR3 DNA sequence: TGTGCCAGCAGTTGGAGGCCAGGGGCCCTGGAGACTGAAGCTTTC. Its protein is CASSWRPGALETEAF.

DNA for the CDR3: TGTGCCATCAGTGATCATGGTCTTCCTACGTCCTACGAGCAGTACTTC. Protein sequence: CAISDHGLPTSYEQYF. The gene calls are TRBV10-3 and TRBJ2-7; D remains ambiguous. Deletions cut 3 bases from V and 1 base from J, with 16 bases between. Germline CDR1 is ENHRY and CDR2 is SYGVKD. This CDR3 has 16 amino acids.

In its sample, this clonotype was seen a few times. The germline gene is not matched at one end of the junction; a read error may be the cause. This chain links TRBV10-3 with TRBJ2-7; D is undetermined. This CDR3 has 14 residues. Germline V gives CDR1 ENHRY, CDR2 SYGVKD. CDR3 nucleotide sequence: TGTGCCAGCAGTTTTACGGGTGACGGCAACGAGCAGTACTTC. Translation gives CASSFTGDGNEQYF.

This clonotype was found many times. The chain joins TRBV7-9 to TRBJ2-5, with 10 bases identical to TRBD2. Germline V gene data show CDR1 as SEHNR and CDR2 as FQNEAQ (reference sequence). CDR3 length: 13 amino acids. Losses at the gene ends were 11 bases for V and 2 bases for J; bases not matched to a gene: 5. The CDR3 nucleotides are TGTGCCGGCGGACTAGCGGTACAAGAGACCCAGTACTTC. This gives the protein CAGGLAVQETQYF.

This clonotype was detected ten times or more. This CDR3 reads CASSPSGAGGYTF. The CDR3 DNA reads TGTGCCAGCAGCCCTTCGGGGGCTGGGGGCTACACCTTC. The rearrangement uses TRBV11-2 and TRBJ1-2; TRBD1 is a possible D gene (6 bases). V was pared by 5 bases and J by 8 bases, with 15 bases between. CDR1 SGHAT and CDR2 FQNNGV come from the germline V gene. The CDR3 contains 13 residues.

This clonotype was recorded many times. J is TRBJ2-7 and V is TRBV29-1, with 7 bases aligning to TRBD1. The CDR3 is 13 amino acids. Trimming removed 5 bases from V and 4 bases from J; junction bases left unmatched: 8. Per germline, CDR1 SQVTM and CDR2 ANQGSEA. Here the CDR3 DNA reads TGCAGCGTTCGGACAGGTGAAGGATACGAGCAGTACTTC. The encoded protein is CSVRTGEGYEQYF.

As concerns this clonotype: Given a much more abundant clone one base away, this may be a read error. This chain joins TRBV7-2 and TRBJ2-5; TRBD2 matches at 9 bases. The CDR3 length is 16 residues. In germline, CDR1 is SGHTA, CDR2 FQGNSA. CDR3 protein: CASSLGTSSLGETQSF. The CDR3 DNA is TGTGCCAGCAGCTTGGGGACTAGCAGCCTGGGGGAGACCCAGTCCTTC. The full variable domain, its missing parts supplied by reference TRBV7-2 and TRBJ2-5, is GAGVSQSPSNKVTEKGKDVELRCDPISGHTALYWYRQSLGQGLEFLIYFQGNSAPDKSGLPSDRFSAERTGGSVSTLTIQRTQQEDSAVYLCASSLGTSSLGETQSFGPGTRLLVL.

J is TRBJ2-6 and V is TRBV29-1; 9 bases fit TRBD1. Looked up from germline, CDR1 is SQVTM and CDR2 is ANQGSEA. This CDR3 contains 17 residues. Unmatched junction bases numbered 13, after V lost 7 bases and J lost 3 bases. The CDR3 DNA reads TGCAGCGGTCAGACCGGGACAGGGACTCATGGGGCCAACGTCCTGACTTTC. This encodes CSGQTGTGTHGANVLTF.

This rearrangement joins TRBV6-6 to TRBJ1-1; D is ambiguous. Trimming cost V 3 bases and J 1 base, with 9 bases left between them. Germline assignment: CDR1 MNHNY and CDR2 SVGAGI (reference sequence). The CDR3 runs to 14 residues. This CDR3 reads CASSYVAGNTEAFF. The CDR3 coding sequence is TGTGCCAGCAGTTATGTTGCAGGGAACACTGAAGCTTTCTTT.

This clonotype has a count of ten or more. The V gene is TRBV20-1, the J gene TRBJ2-7, with a weak D call TRBD2 (6 bases). The CDR3 consists of 14 residues. V was clipped by 3 bases and J by 2 bases, with 14 bases between them. CDR1 is DFQATT, CDR2 SNEGSKA, per germline (reference sequence). The chain's CDR3 is CSARITGGTYEQYF. The CDR3 DNA sequence: TGCAGTGCTAGGATTACAGGCGGGACCTACGAGCAGTACTTC.

For this clonotype: A much larger clonotype is one base distant, so this may be a read error. J is TRBJ2-2 and V is TRBV10-1, with D perhaps given as TRBD1 or TRBD2 (5 bases each). The CDR3 runs 13 residues. Trimming removed 7 bases from V and 4 bases from J, with 10 bases in between. The germline V gene encodes CDR1 WNHNN and CDR2 SYGVQD (reference sequence). DNA of the CDR3: TGCGCCAGCATGGGGGAGAGCACCGGGGAGCTGTTTTTT. Translation: CASMGESTGELFF.

As regards this clonotype: A junction boundary mismatches the germline segment, possibly from a read error. The CDR3 protein is CASSPPGLASGDQEAQYF. DNA of the CDR3: TGTGCCAGCAGCCCCCCTGGGTTGGCTAGCGGGGACCAAGAGGCCCAGTACTTC. J is TRBJ2-5 and V is TRBV7-2, with 9 bases lining up with TRBD2. This CDR3 is 18 amino acids long. Looked up from germline, CDR1 is SGHTA and CDR2 is FQGNSA. Together with reference TRBV7-2 and TRBJ2-5, the CDR3 gives the full variable domain: GAGVSQSPSNKVTEKGKDVELRCDPISGHTALYWYRQSLGQGLEFLIYFQGNSAPDKSGLPSDRFSAERTGGSVSTLTIQRTQQEDSAVYLCASSPPGLASGDQEAQYFGPGTRLLVL.

A word on this clonotype: At one boundary the junction diverges from the germline segment, which might be a read error. The chain has TRBV7-9 and TRBJ1-4, with TRBD1 identical over 9 bases. CDR3 size: 15 residues. The germline CDR1 and CDR2 sequences are SEHNR and FQNEAQ (reference sequence). The CDR3 region is CASSQLQGAYEKLFF. In nucleotides, the CDR3 is TGCGCCAGCAGCCAACTACAGGGGGCGTATGAAAAACTGTTTTTT.

The rearrangement links TRBV20-1 to TRBJ1-6; the match to TRBD1 covers 10 bases. The CDR3 has 15 residues. The germline V gene encodes CDR1 DFQATT and CDR2 SNEGSKA (reference sequence). The ends lost 3 bases at V and 9 bases at J; junction bases unmatched: 8. Written as DNA, the CDR3 is TGCAGTGCTAGCGGTGGGGGGACAGGGGTTTCACCCCTCCACTTT. Its translation is CSASGGGTGVSPLHF.

The V gene is TRBV29-1, the J gene TRBJ2-3; D tentatively fits TRBD1 or TRBD2 (5 bases each). CDR1 is SQVTM, CDR2 ANQGSEA, per germline. CDR3 length: 10 amino acids. Here the CDR3 reads CSALGVTQYF. CDR3 nucleotides: TGCAGTGCGCTGGGGGTTACGCAGTATTTT.

Many counts were recorded for this clonotype. The V call is TRBV24-1, the J call TRBJ2-2, with 10 bases aligning to TRBD2. After removal of 4 bases from V and 2 bases from J, the junction contained 6 bases not matched to a gene. The CDR3 contains 17 residues. Looked up from germline, CDR1 is KGHDR and CDR2 is SFDVKD. The CDR3 is CATSDPGTSANTGELFF. For the CDR3, the DNA is TGTGCCACCAGTGACCCCGGGACTAGCGCAAACACCGGGGAGCTGTTTTTT.

This clonotype was seen ten or more times. CDR3 coding DNA: TGTGCCAGCAGCTCTTTACCACAGGGGAACCAGCCCCAGCATTTT. Its protein product is CASSSLPQGNQPQHF. The V call is TRBV7-2, the J call TRBJ1-5; 7 nucleotides agree with TRBD1. CDR3 length equals 15 residues. Unmatched junction bases numbered 10, after V lost 4 bases and J lost 7 bases. Per the germline V gene, CDR1 is SGHTA and CDR2 is FQGNSA.

This clonotype was seen repeatedly, ten times or more. The genes are TRBV13 and TRBJ1-5; TRBD1 agrees at 9 bases. This CDR3 region has 14 residues. Germline V gene data show CDR1 as PRHDT and CDR2 as FYEKMQ (reference sequence). V lost 4 bases, J lost 5 bases, and 3 bases stayed unmatched. The chain's CDR3 is CASSWGQGYQPQHF. CDR3 sequence (DNA): TGTGCCAGCAGCTGGGGACAGGGCTATCAGCCCCAGCATTTT.

Remarks on this clonotype: A much larger clone differs from this one at a single base, so this may be a read error. V usage is TRBV11-2 and J usage is TRBJ1-1; possibly TRBD1 for D (5 bases). The CDR3 runs 11 residues. Germline V CDR1 and CDR2: SGHAT, FQNNGV. The V gene lost 3 bases and the J gene lost 11 bases, with 10 bases spanning the gap. In DNA, the CDR3 is TGTGCCAGCAGCTTCGGCAGGGTCGCTTTCTTT. It specifies CASSFGRVAFF.

About this clonotype itself: One end of the junction fails to match germline, which may point to a read error. V usage is TRBV27 and J usage is TRBJ1-5; 9 nucleotides align to TRBD1. Per germline, CDR1 MNHEY and CDR2 SMNVEV (reference sequence). The CDR3 contains 16 residues. CDR3 region: CASSQVKNRGLWPQHF. CDR3 nucleotides: TGCGCCAGCAGCCAAGTTAAGAACAGGGGGCTGTGGCCCCAGCATTTT.

Only one count was recorded for this clonotype. The V gene is TRBV29-1, the J gene TRBJ2-2; no clear D gene. With 3 bases removed from V and 8 bases from J, the gap between germline ends came to 7 bases. This CDR3 region has 11 residues. Germline CDR1 reads SQVTM; CDR2 reads ANQGSEA. The CDR3 here is CSVDETGELFF. CDR3 DNA: TGCAGCGTTGACGAGACAGGGGAGCTGTTTTTT.

The J gene is TRBJ2-1, the V gene TRBV6-5; D perhaps matches TRBD1 (6 bases). The germline V gene has CDR1 MNHEY and CDR2 SVGAGI. This CDR3 contains 12 residues. The V gene lost 5 bases and the J gene lost 8 bases, with 10 bases spanning the gap. The CDR3 nucleotides read TGTGCCAGCAGTGACAGGCCTCATGAGCAGTTCTTC. Residues: CASSDRPHEQFF.

This clonotype has just one count. Being one base from a much bigger clone, this may be a read error. The CDR3 is CAGSFQGSTEAFF. The CDR3 nucleotides read TGTGCCGGCAGCTTCCAGGGCTCCACTGAAGCTTTCTTT. V is TRBV7-9 and J is TRBJ1-1, with D possibly TRBD1 on 5 matching bases. This CDR3 has 13 amino acids. Germline V CDR1 and CDR2: SEHNR, FQNEAQ (reference sequence).

The genes are TRBV27 and TRBJ1-6; a weak D match, TRBD1 (5 bases). This CDR3 is 14 amino acids long. The V gene's germline CDR1 is MNHEY and CDR2 SMNVEV (reference sequence). Deletions cut 4 bases from V and 7 bases from J, with 11 bases between. The CDR3 DNA follows: TGTGCCAGCAGTTGGCAGGGTAAAAATTCACCCCTCCACTTT. Translation: CASSWQGKNSPLHF.

This clonotype was seen repeatedly, ten times or more. Written as DNA, the CDR3 is TGTGCCACCAGCAGACCACCCATCGGGGATGAGACCCAGTACTTC. Amino acid sequence: CATSRPPIGDETQYF. The chain is built from TRBV15 and TRBJ2-5, with D perhaps TRBD2 (5 bases). This CDR3 has 15 residues. Germline assignment: CDR1 LNHNV and CDR2 YYDKDF (reference sequence). V lost 2 bases and J lost 5, with 15 bases in between.

This clonotype was detected many times. DNA of the CDR3: TGTGCCAGTAGTGGGTTTGGCGAGCAGTACTTC. Translating it yields CASSGFGEQYF. The V and J genes are TRBV19 and TRBJ2-7; D uncertain. V lost 5 bases to trimming and J lost 6 bases, with 8 bases between them. CDR1 is LNHDA and CDR2 is SQIVND in the germline V gene (reference sequence). CDR3 length: 11 amino acids.